Presented here are 14 T cell receptor beta chains from one specimen sequenced in a study of T cell responses to AZD1222 COVID-19 vaccine. TCRdb keeps only in-frame clones here, not all; method: immunoSEQ multiplex PCR. Of approximately 180,000 clones listed, 90% were seen once; the top ten hold roughly 6%. This material consisted of peripheral blood, taken on day 0 of AZD1222 vaccination. These receptors all stem from an adult in good health.

The CDR3 sequence: CASSLSGVPSGNTIYF. The DNA of the CDR3 is TGTGCCAGCAGTTTATCAGGGGTTCCCTCTGGAAACACCATATATTTT. The V call is TRBV28, the J call TRBJ1-3, with a tentative D call TRBD1 (6 bases). Germline CDR1 and CDR2: MDHEN and SYDVKM. The V end lost 1 base, the J end lost 0 bases, and 10 bases lay between the germline ends. The CDR3 covers 16 residues.

The CDR3 sequence is CASSQDRYGYTF. DNA of the CDR3: TGTGCCAGCAGTCAAGACAGATATGGCTACACCTTC. The chain has TRBV28 and TRBJ1-2, with D possibly being TRBD1 (5 bases). CDR1 and CDR2 from the germline V gene are MDHEN and SYDVKM. V gave up 5 bases and J gave up 5 bases, with 9 bases separating them. The length of the CDR3 is 12 residues.

The rearrangement joins TRBV5-1 to TRBJ2-7; D is ambiguous. This CDR3 is 13 amino acids long. Germline lookup yields CDR1 SGHRS and CDR2 YFSETQ. The V end lost 0 bases, the J end lost 3 bases, and 7 bases lay between the germline ends. CDR3 bases: TGCGCCAGCAGCTTGGAAGGGCACTACGAGCAGTACTTC. Amino acid sequence: CASSLEGHYEQYF.

The V gene is TRBV3-1 (or the pseudogene TRBV3-2), the J gene TRBJ1-6; 9 bases agree with TRBD1. Germline V gives CDR1 LGHDT, CDR2 YNNKEL (reference sequence). The CDR3 length is 15 residues. V was clipped by 0 bases and J by 10 bases; unmatched bases: 4. CDR3 sequence: CASSQDGQGWSPLHF. CDR3 DNA: TGTGCCAGCAGCCAAGATGGACAGGGGTGGTCACCCCTCCACTTT.

The J gene is TRBJ2-5, the V gene TRBV20-1; TRBD1 or TRBD2 may be the D gene (6 bases each). The V gene's germline CDR1 is DFQATT and CDR2 SNEGSKA (reference sequence). CDR3 length: 13 amino acids. V was clipped by 6 bases and J by 7 bases, with 18 bases between them. The CDR3 protein is CSASTSGGPTQYF. CDR3 sequence (DNA): TGCAGTGCCAGTACCTCCGGGGGCCCGACCCAGTACTTC.

V usage is TRBV5-8 and J usage is TRBJ2-2, with 8 bases lining up with TRBD1. Trimming at V came to 4 bases and at J to 4 bases, leaving 9 bases not matched to a gene. The germline gives CDR1 SGHTS, CDR2 YDEGEE. The CDR3 covers 16 residues. This CDR3 is CASSRRGRQGTGELFF. The CDR3 DNA reads TGTGCCAGCAGCCGCAGGGGGCGCCAGGGCACCGGGGAGCTGTTTTTT.

This sequence joins TRBV21-1 and TRBJ2-1; the table names TRBD2, a call not compared with the DNA. TRBV21-1 is termed a pseudogene. The CDR3 is made up of 14 amino acids. The CDR3 sequence is CASSKRTSYNEQFF. DNA of the CDR3: TGTGCCAGCAGCAAAAGGACTAGTTACAATGAGCAGTTCTTC.

The CDR3, as DNA: TGTGCCACTAAAGGGGGCCAAAACACCGGGGAGCTGTTTTTT. Residues: CATKGGQNTGELFF. The V gene is TRBV19, the J gene TRBJ2-2, with TRBD1 matching over 7 bases. This CDR3 comprises 14 residues. Germline V gene lookup returns CDR1 LNHDA and CDR2 SQIVND (reference sequence). The trim removed 10 bases at V and 2 bases at J, leaving 7 bases unmatched.

This clone appeared a single time. The CDR3 loop is CASGGGTDTQYF. The CDR3 nucleotides are TGTGCCAGCGGAGGGGGCACAGATACGCAGTATTTT. The rearrangement uses TRBV2 and TRBJ2-3; TRBD2 might be the D (6 bases). Germline-derived CDR1 and CDR2 are SNHLY and FYNNEI. The CDR3 consists of 12 residues. The V end lost 8 bases, the J end lost 1 base, and 7 bases lay between the germline ends.

The chain carries TRBV5-1 and TRBJ2-6; D not certain. The V end lost 0 bases, the J end lost 2 bases, and 9 bases lay between the germline ends. Per germline, CDR1 SGHRS and CDR2 YFSETQ. This CDR3 spans 16 amino acids. The DNA of the CDR3 is TGCGCCAGCAGCTTGGCCGGGTCTACTGGGGCCAACGTCCTGACTTTC. This codes for CASSLAGSTGANVLTF. The full variable domain, with the rest looked up from reference TRBV5-1 and TRBJ2-6, is KAGVTQTPRYLIKTRGQQVTLSCSPISGHRSVSWYQQTPGQGLQFLFEYFSETQRNKGNFPGRFSGRQFSNSRSEMNVSTLELGDSALYLCASSLAGSTGANVLTFGAGSRLTVL.

The V gene is TRBV19, the J gene TRBJ1-5, with D perhaps TRBD1 (6 bases). V shed 3 bases and J shed 0 bases, with 9 bases lying between them. The CDR3 is 15 amino acids. Per the germline V gene, CDR1 is LNHDA and CDR2 is SQIVND (reference sequence). In DNA form, the CDR3 reads TGTGCCAGTAGTATCGGGGGCTATAGCAATCAGCCCCAGCATTTT. Its translation: CASSIGGYSNQPQHF.

The chain is built from TRBV5-4 and TRBJ2-3; weak D call: TRBD1 (5 bases). This CDR3 is 14 amino acids long. The V gene lost 3 bases and the J gene lost 7 bases, with 15 bases spanning the gap. Germline loops: CDR1 SGHNT, CDR2 YYREEE (reference sequence). CDR3 DNA sequence: TGTGCCAGCAGCTCGACAGCCGTTGTGAATACGCAGTATTTT. It specifies CASSSTAVVNTQYF. Combining the CDR3 with reference TRBV5-4 and TRBJ2-3 gives the whole variable domain ETGVTQSPTHLIKTRGQQVTLRCSSQSGHNTVSWYQQALGQGPQFIFQYYREEENGRGNFPPRFSGLQFPNYSSELNVNALELDDSALYLCASSSTAVVNTQYFGPGTRLTVL.

The V and J genes are TRBV18 and TRBJ1-5; D is ambiguous. The CDR3 is 17 amino acids. V lost 0 bases, J lost 4 bases, and 16 bases lay in between. CDR1 KGHSH and CDR2 LQKENI come from the germline V gene. The CDR3 reads CASSPPIVASDNQPQHF. The CDR3 coding sequence is TGTGCCAGCTCACCACCCATCGTAGCGTCGGATAATCAGCCCCAGCATTTT.

This chain joins TRBV30 and TRBJ1-6, with TRBD1 identical over 10 bases. The CDR3 sequence is 15 residues long. Per germline, CDR1 GTSNPN and CDR2 SVGIG (reference sequence). V trimming: 2 bases; J trimming: 7 bases; junction bases outside the gene matches: 5. This CDR3 reads CAWSSPGQGNSPLHF. CDR3 nucleotides: TGTGCCTGGAGTTCCCCGGGACAGGGGAATTCACCCCTCCACTTT.